Reported below is one T cell receptor beta chain. Antigen: not known. This table comes from immunoSEQ multiplex PCR, and its TCRdb copy is limited to in-frame clones, with some not included. The sample shows nearly 1,000,000 clones, more than 75% of them seen only once. This entry belongs to a study of shared clonotypes between healthy human individuals. General study findings and limits: Incompleteness in sorted-subset sequencing, despite large depth, was shown by rarefaction.

CDR3 length: 13 amino acids. The germline V gene has CDR1 SGHNT and CDR2 YYREEE (reference sequence). V lost 1 base and J 3 bases, leaving 7 bases between the germline ends. The sample was memory CD4+ T cells sorted from blood. Subset defined: CD45RA-negative fraction. The receptor was isolated from a man aged 18 to 29 in good health. The chain couples TRBV5-4 to TRBJ1-1, with D hard to call. For the CDR3, the DNA is TGTGCCAGCAGCTTGCCAGACCACACTGAAGCTTTCTTT. Its protein product is CASSLPDHTEAFF.